This is a list of T cell receptor beta chains from one sample in a study of persistence of HIV-infected CD4 T cells. TCRdb keeps only in-frame clones here, not all; method: immunoSEQ multiplex PCR. The profile covers about 28,000 clones, with approximately 80% appearing a single time and roughly 0.81% taken by the ten largest. No antigen has been identified for these receptors. The sequencing used CD4+ T cells sorted from PBMCs after approximately 19-hour stimulation, collected from a patient who received antiretroviral therapy. These TCRs come from an adult woman with HIV who was CMV-seropositive. The CDR3 runs from the conserved cysteine through the conserved F or W. D genes are given only for firm matches. Size is omitted from some rows. Given values are once, few, many or a class for expanded clones.

>TRBV6-6|NA|16|TRBJ2-2|NA
TGTGCCAGCAGTTACGATTTGGGGCAGGGCACCGGGGAGCTGTTTTTT
CASSYDLGQGTGELFF
>TRBV7-2|NA|15|TRBJ1-5|NA
TGTGCCAGCAGCTTATCTCCGGGTGGCAATCAGCCCCAGCATTTT
CASSLSPGGNQPQHF
>TRBV7-3|NA|12|TRBJ2-2|NA
TGTGCCAGCAGCGCGACGGCGGGGGAGCTGTTTTTT
CASSATAGELFF
>TRBV24-1|TRBD2|16|TRBJ2-3|NA
TGTGCCACCAGTGATTTGGCTAGCGGTAACACAGATACGCAGTATTTT
CATSDLASGNTDTQYF
>TRBV28|NA|11|TRBJ1-1|NA
TGTGCCAGCAGGACGAACACTGAAGCTTTCTTT
CASRTNTEAFF
>TRBV10-3|NA|13|TRBJ2-5|NA
TGTGCCATCAGTGAGTCCCGGGTCGGGACCCAGTACTTC
CAISESRVGTQYF
>TRBV5-1|NA|14|TRBJ1-2|NA
TGCGCCAGTAAGACAGGAGGGGAAAACTATGGCTACACCTTC
CASKTGGENYGYTF
>TRBV7-2|NA|16|TRBJ2-5|NA
TGTGCCAGCAGCTTAAGTTGGTTGGAGATTTTCGCGACCCAGTACTTC
CASSLSWLEIFATQYF
>TRBV27|NA|15|TRBJ1-2|NA
TGTGCCAGCAGTCCGATGGGGGCAGGGCTCTATGGCTACACCTTC
CASSPMGAGLYGYTF
>TRBV18|NA|13|TRBJ1-1|NA
TGTGCCAGCTCACCGATTAGGGATGGTGAAGCTTTCTTT
CASSPIRDGEAFF
>TRBV28|TRBD1|15|TRBJ1-2|medium-sized
TGTGCCAGCAGTTTATATACAGGGGTCGATGGCGGCTACACCTTC
CASSLYTGVDGGYTF
>TRBV3-1/TRBV3-2|NA|14|TRBJ1-3|NA
TGTGCCAGCAGCGTGAGTCTAACAGGAAACACCATATATTTT
CASSVSLTGNTIYF
>TRBV6-5|TRBD1|14|TRBJ1-5|few
TGTGCCAGCAGTAGACAGGGTGGCAATCAGCCCCAGCATTTT
CASSRQGGNQPQHF
>TRBV5-5|NA|15|TRBJ2-3|NA
TGTGCCAGCAGCTTGGAGGGAGCTAGCACAGATACGCAGTATTTT
CASSLEGASTDTQYF
>TRBV5-4|TRBD2|14|TRBJ2-5|NA
TGTGCCAGCAGCCCGCCTAGCGGGGGCTCGAGGGAGAACTTC
CASSPPSGGSRENF
>TRBV6-5|TRBD1|13|TRBJ1-3|NA
TGTGCCAGCGACAGGGGGCCCGGAAACACCATATATTTT
CASDRGPGNTIYF
>TRBV5-8|TRBD1|15|TRBJ2-3|NA
TGTGCCAGCAGGAGCGGGACAGGGGGCACAGATACGCAGTATTTT
CASRSGTGGTDTQYF
>TRBV30|TRBD1|15|TRBJ1-1|NA
TGTGCCTGGAGTATTACGGGACAGGGATCCACTGAAGCTTTCTTT
CAWSITGQGSTEAFF
>TRBV2|TRBD1|14|TRBJ1-4|NA
TGTGCCAGCAATTTCAGGGGGCGCCAGGAAAAACTGTTTTTT
CASNFRGRQEKLFF
>TRBV29-1|TRBD1|12|TRBJ1-2|NA
TGCAGCGTAGGGGGACAGAACTATGGCTACACCTTC
CSVGGQNYGYTF
>TRBV12-3/TRBV12-4|NA|13|TRBJ2-1|NA
TGTGCCAGCAGTTTAGACGGGAAGAATGAGCAGTTCTTC
CASSLDGKNEQFF
>TRBV29-1|TRBD2|13|TRBJ2-7|NA
TGCAGCGCCAAAGGGAGGGCCGGGGACGAGCAGTACTTC
CSAKGRAGDEQYF
>TRBV5-1|TRBD1|14|TRBJ2-1|NA
TGCGCCAGCAGCTGGGACAGGGGGCTCAATGAGCAGTTCTTC
CASSWDRGLNEQFF
>TRBV5-4|NA|15|TRBJ1-3|NA
TGTGCCAGCAGCCGAGCGGGGGGGACTGGAAACACCATATATTTT
CASSRAGGTGNTIYF
>TRBV6-5|NA|14|TRBJ2-2|medium-sized
TGTGCCAGCAGTTTTAGGGAGGACACCGGGGAGCTGTTTTTT
CASSFREDTGELFF